Shown below are 25 T cell receptor beta chains from a single sample sequenced in a study of memory CD4+ T cells and cytomegalovirus serostatus. Measured with immunoSEQ multiplex PCR; TCRdb has only the in-frame clones, and not every one. The sample lists over 35,000 clones, nearly 80% occurring once. Single viable CD3+CD4+CD8-CD45RO+ cells were sorted as the memory CD4+ T cells. Sample: memory CD4+ T cells from blood. The receptors stem from an adult in good health and CMV-seronegative.

V and J are TRBV15 and TRBJ2-1; 8 bases agree with TRBD2. The CDR3 extends over 15 amino acids. Germline loops: CDR1 LNHNV, CDR2 YYDKDF (reference sequence). V lost 2 bases, J lost 8 bases, and 8 bases stayed unmatched. CDR3 nucleotide sequence: TGTGCCACCAGCAGATCTGGCGGGGGGAAGGATGAGCAGTTCTTC. Protein: CATSRSGGGKDEQFF.

This clone came up a few times. The chain links TRBV7-9 to TRBJ1-4; possible D gene TRBD1, 6 bases. Germline loops: CDR1 SEHNR, CDR2 FQNEAQ (reference sequence). This CDR3 is 15 amino acids long. V lost 6 bases to trimming and J lost 8 bases, with 19 bases between them. The CDR3 nucleotides read TGTGCCAGCAGTTCCACTGGGATGGGGGGCGAAAAACTGTTTTTT. Protein product: CASSSTGMGGEKLFF.

There are a few counts of this clone. The CDR3 DNA reads as TGTGCCAGCAGCTGGGAAGGACAGGGCGTGAACTATGGCTACACCTTC. Protein: CASSWEGQGVNYGYTF. The genes are TRBV5-6 and TRBJ1-2; 8 bases map to TRBD1. V shed 3 bases, J shed 2 bases, and the junction held 9 bases outside the gene matches. The CDR3 covers 16 residues. Germline-derived CDR1 and CDR2 are SGHDT and YYEEEE.

The rearrangement uses TRBV7-6 and TRBJ1-1, with unresolved D. CDR1 is SGHVS and CDR2 is FNYEAQ in the germline V gene. CDR3 length: 12 amino acids. The germline V and J ends were trimmed by 2 bases and 8 bases, with 9 bases remaining between them. The CDR3 nucleotides read TGTGCCAGCAGCTTAATGGGAGGGGAAGCTTTCTTT. Protein: CASSLMGGEAFF.

This clone turned up a few times. The rearrangement joins TRBV27 to TRBJ1-6, with D maybe TRBD1 (5 bases). Trimming took off 1 base at V and 9 bases at J, with 16 bases between the two ends. The length of the CDR3 is 16 residues. CDR1 is MNHEY, CDR2 SMNVEV, per germline (reference sequence). CDR3 bases: TGTGCCAGCAGTTTATTGGGGGATTTCCAAGGTTCACCCCTCCACTTT. Amino acids: CASSLLGDFQGSPLHF.

V gene TRBV7-9 combines with J gene TRBJ2-2; D tentatively fits TRBD1 or TRBD2 (5 bases each). The CDR3 is 15 residues long. CDR1 is SEHNR and CDR2 is FQNEAQ in the germline V gene (reference sequence). V was shortened by 3 bases and J by 1 base, with 9 bases between the two germline ends. In DNA form, the CDR3 reads TGTGCCAGCAGCTTCGGGACGGTGAACACCGGGGAGCTGTTTTTT. It encodes CASSFGTVNTGELFF. Looking up the rest from reference TRBV7-9 and TRBJ2-2 gives the full variable domain: DTGVSQNPRHKITKRGQNVTFRCDPISEHNRLYWYRQTLGQGPEFLTYFQNEAQLEKSRLLSDRFSAERPKGSFSTLEIQRTEQGDSAMYLCASSFGTVNTGELFFGEGSRLTVL.

The table lists this clone with a few counts. This sequence joins TRBV27 and TRBJ2-5, with 12 bases aligning to TRBD1. With 6 bases clipped from V and 4 bases from J, the junction kept 6 bases outside the gene matches. This CDR3 is 15 amino acids long. The germline V gene has CDR1 MNHEY and CDR2 SMNVEV (reference sequence). CDR3 residues: CASSTGTGGVETQYF. As DNA, the CDR3 is TGTGCCAGCAGCACCGGGACAGGGGGCGTAGAGACCCAGTACTTC.

V and J are TRBV10-2 and TRBJ2-1; 8 nucleotides match TRBD2. This CDR3 is built from 12 residues. Per germline, CDR1 WSHSY and CDR2 SAAADI. The V gene end was trimmed by 4 bases and the J gene end by 14 bases; junction bases not matched to a gene: 7. CDR3 sequence (DNA): TGCGCCAGCAGTGGAACTAGCGGCTTAAAGTTCTTC. This encodes CASSGTSGLKFF.

Written as DNA, the CDR3 is TGTGCCAGCAGCCAGACCTTCCGGGAGGGCTACACCTTC. Translation: CASSQTFREGYTF. The chain carries TRBV6-5 and TRBJ1-2; D is uncertain. The CDR3 spans 13 residues. Germline CDR1 is MNHEY and CDR2 is SVGAGI. V dropped 6 bases and J dropped 8 bases, with 16 bases sitting between them.

CDR3 in DNA: TGTGCCAGCAGCTCCCTTAAAAACAGGGCCCTTAACTATGGCTACACCTTC. Its translation is CASSSLKNRALNYGYTF. The chain is built from TRBV11-2 and TRBJ1-2, with D possibly TRBD1 on 6 matching bases. Trimming left V 4 bases short and J 1 base short, with 19 bases between. This CDR3 has 17 residues. The germline CDR1 and CDR2 sequences are SGHAT and FQNNGV.

This chain links TRBV25-1 with TRBJ2-2; 8 bases align to TRBD2. The V and J ends lost 7 bases and 1 base, in that order; junction bases with no gene match: 8. Germline CDR1 MGHDK, CDR2 SYGVNS. CDR3 size: 16 residues. The CDR3 reads CASTRGGDGNTGELFF. The DNA for the CDR3 is TGTGCCAGCACCCGGGGGGGGGATGGGAACACCGGGGAGCTGTTTTTT. Supplemented by reference TRBV25-1 and TRBJ2-2, the full variable domain reads EADIYQTPRYLVIGTGKKITLECSQTMGHDKMYWYQQDPGMELHLIHYSYGVNSTEKGDLSSESTVSRIRTEHFPLTLESARPSHTSQYLCASTRGGDGNTGELFFGEGSRLTVL.

The chain carries TRBV18 and TRBJ1-2, with D perhaps TRBD1 (6 bases). The germline V gene encodes CDR1 KGHSH and CDR2 LQKENI. The CDR3 loop spans 13 amino acids. V shed 5 bases and J shed 1 base, with 8 bases lying between them. This CDR3 reads CASSRTVNYGYTF. The CDR3 coding sequence is TGTGCCAGCTCAAGGACAGTTAACTATGGCTACACCTTC.

The genes are TRBV6-1 and TRBJ1-5; tentatively, D is TRBD1 (5 bases). V lost 6 bases to trimming and J lost 2 bases, with 14 bases between them. CDR1 MNHNS and CDR2 SASEGT come from the germline V gene. This CDR3 region has 15 residues. In DNA form, the CDR3 reads TGTGCCAGCAGCTGGACTGTGGGGGGCAATCAGCCCCAGCATTTT. Protein: CASSWTVGGNQPQHF.

The V gene is TRBV7-3, the J gene TRBJ1-1; tentative D call: TRBD1 (5 bases). V lost 1 base and J 3 bases, leaving 9 bases between the germline ends. This CDR3 region has 14 residues. Germline V gives CDR1 SGHTA, CDR2 FQGTGA. The CDR3 sequence: CASSLMARDTEAFF. Written as DNA, the CDR3 is TGTGCCAGCAGCTTAATGGCCAGGGACACTGAAGCTTTCTTT.

The CDR3 DNA follows: TGTGCCAGTAGTTCAGGGGGCCGGGAAAAACTGTTTTTT. It yields the protein CASSSGGREKLFF. The gene calls are TRBV19 and TRBJ1-4, with 8 bases aligning to TRBD1. This CDR3 has 13 amino acids. The trim removed 5 bases at V and 8 bases at J, leaving 4 bases unmatched. Germline V gene lookup returns CDR1 LNHDA and CDR2 SQIVND (reference sequence).

The chain combines TRBV2 with TRBJ1-6; 10 bases line up with TRBD1. V was pared by 5 bases and J by 10 bases, with 5 bases of the junction left unmatched. The CDR3 length is 14 residues. Germline V CDR1 and CDR2: SNHLY, FYNNEI. The CDR3 bases are TGTGCCAGCAGTAGGGACAGGGGTTCATCACCCCTCCACTTT. Translated: CASSRDRGSSPLHF.

This rearrangement joins TRBV5-4 to TRBJ1-2; 9 positions agree with TRBD1. CDR3 length: 15 residues. V shed 2 bases, J shed 2 bases, and the junction held 4 bases outside the gene matches. In germline, CDR1 is SGHNT, CDR2 YYREEE (reference sequence). The CDR3 loop reads CASSFFTGGNYGYTF. The CDR3 coding sequence is TGTGCCAGCAGCTTCTTCACAGGGGGCAACTATGGCTACACCTTC.

V gene TRBV6-5 combines with J gene TRBJ1-1; D remains ambiguous. The CDR3 is 14 amino acids. Trimming pared 5 bases from V and 7 bases from J, leaving 17 bases between. CDR1 and CDR2 from the germline V gene are MNHEY and SVGAGI. Here the CDR3 DNA reads TGTGCCAGCAGTCAACGGCAGGAGAGTTTTGAAGCTTTCTTT. It specifies CASSQRQESFEAFF.

The rearrangement links TRBV27 to TRBJ1-4, with a tentative D call TRBD1 (5 bases). The V and J ends lost 5 bases and 7 bases respectively, with 20 bases between them. The CDR3 runs to 16 residues. The germline gives CDR1 MNHEY, CDR2 SMNVEV (reference sequence). CDR3 coding DNA: TGTGCCAGCAGTACCGTTTGGGGCAGTAGAGTTGAAAAACTGTTTTTT. Residues: CASSTVWGSRVEKLFF.

The chain links TRBV2 to TRBJ2-6, with TRBD1 matching 7 bases. Germline loops: CDR1 SNHLY, CDR2 FYNNEI. The V segment lost 6 bases and the J segment 0 bases; nucleotides outside the gene matches: 11. The CDR3 extends over 18 amino acids. The CDR3 is CASRERTGFGSGANVLTF. In nucleotides, the CDR3 is TGTGCCAGCAGGGAAAGGACAGGTTTCGGCTCTGGGGCCAACGTCCTGACTTTC. Complete variable domain (other parts from reference TRBV2 and TRBJ2-6): EPEVTQTPSHQVTQMGQEVILRCVPISNHLYFYWYRQILGQKVEFLVSFYNNEISEKSEIFDDQFSVERPDGSNFTLKIRSTKLEDSAMYFCASRERTGFGSGANVLTFGAGSRLTVL.

This clone was seen once. The V call is TRBV10-3, the J call TRBJ1-6; 8 bases are a match to TRBD1. The junction had 8 bases not matched to a gene; V was cut back by 6 bases and J by 7 bases. The CDR3 sequence is 15 residues long. The germline gives CDR1 ENHRY, CDR2 SYGVKD. CDR3 loop: CAISLRTGKNSPLHF. CDR3 DNA: TGTGCCATCAGCCTTAGGACAGGGAAGAATTCACCCCTCCACTTT.

The chain is built from TRBV13 and TRBJ1-2; 9 bases fit TRBD1. CDR1 and CDR2 from the germline V gene are PRHDT and FYEKMQ (reference sequence). The junction had 10 bases not matched to a gene; V was cut back by 0 bases and J by 8 bases. This CDR3 is 16 amino acids long. The chain's CDR3 is CASSLGQGALRRGYTF. The CDR3 DNA reads as TGTGCCAGCAGCTTAGGACAGGGGGCCCTCCGACGGGGCTACACCTTC.

V gene TRBV5-1 combines with J gene TRBJ2-3; the match to TRBD1 covers 8 bases. Trimming at V came to 4 bases and at J to 2 bases, leaving 21 bases not matched to a gene. The CDR3 has 20 residues. Germline loops: CDR1 SGHRS, CDR2 YFSETQ. CDR3 region: CASSPKWTGNGLGDTDTQYF. The CDR3 region has the DNA TGCGCCAGCAGCCCAAAGTGGACAGGGAACGGGTTAGGGGACACAGATACGCAGTATTTT.

The sample holds one count of this clone. Written as DNA, the CDR3 is TGTGCCAGCAGTGAAATTAGAGGACAGGGGCCTCACTTT. It specifies CASSEIRGQGPHF. The chain recombines TRBV6-1 with TRBJ1-6, with TRBD1 matching 9 bases. Germline CDR1 and CDR2: MNHNS and SASEGT. This CDR3 comprises 13 residues. With V trimmed by 2 bases and J by 19 bases, 9 bases remained unmatched.

V and J are TRBV9 and TRBJ2-3; 8 bases are a match to TRBD2. V shed 0 bases and J 3 bases; nucleotides not matched to a gene: 9. CDR3 length equals 17 residues. CDR1 and CDR2 from the germline V gene are SGDLS and YYNGEE. The CDR3 DNA follows: TGTGCCAGCAGCGTAGGCAGTAGCGGGGTCGTAACAGATACGCAGTATTTT. It specifies CASSVGSSGVVTDTQYF.